The T cell receptor (beta chain) under discussion was sequenced for a study of T cell responses to AZD1222 COVID-19 vaccine. Per germline, CDR1 LNHDA and CDR2 SQIVND (reference sequence). V lost 5 bases and J 8 bases, leaving 13 bases between the germline ends. The CDR3 sequence is 14 residues long. The table came from immunoSEQ multiplex PCR; TCRdb's copy has only in-frame clones and leaves some out. In the table there are under 150,000 clones, 75% to 90% of which are singletons. The receptor comes from an adult who received the AZD1222 COVID-19 vaccine. J is TRBJ1-6 and V is TRBV19; TRBD1 is a possible D gene (6 bases). Sequences were derived from peripheral blood, sampled 28 days after the second AZD1222 dose. The CDR3 here is CASSPGQLDSPLHF. The CDR3 bases are TGTGCCAGTAGTCCCGGACAGCTGGATTCACCCCTCCACTTT.